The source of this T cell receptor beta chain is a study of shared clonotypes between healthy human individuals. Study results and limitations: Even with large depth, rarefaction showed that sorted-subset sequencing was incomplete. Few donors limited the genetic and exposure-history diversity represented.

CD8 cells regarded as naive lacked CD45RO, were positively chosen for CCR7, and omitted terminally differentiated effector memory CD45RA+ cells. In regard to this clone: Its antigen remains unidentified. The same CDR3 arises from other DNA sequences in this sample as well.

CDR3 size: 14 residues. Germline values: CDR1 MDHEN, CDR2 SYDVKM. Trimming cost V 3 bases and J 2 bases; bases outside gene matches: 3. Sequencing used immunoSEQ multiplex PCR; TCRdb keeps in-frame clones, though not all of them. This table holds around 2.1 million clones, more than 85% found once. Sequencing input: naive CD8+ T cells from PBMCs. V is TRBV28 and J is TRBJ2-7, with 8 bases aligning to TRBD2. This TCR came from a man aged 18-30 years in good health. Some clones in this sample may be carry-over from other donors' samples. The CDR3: CASSFTSGAYEQYF. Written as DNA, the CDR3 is TGTGCCAGCAGTTTTACTAGCGGAGCCTACGAGCAGTACTTC.